This is a list of T cell receptor beta chains from one sample in a study of response to subunit inactivated influenza vaccine. TCRdb reprocessed the RT-PCR reads with MiXCR, giving one entry per CDR3 protein. This sample carries approximately 170,000 distinct CDR3 sequences, around 14% of them seen once, and the ten largest clones take approximately 25%. The sequencing used CD8+ T cells sorted from PBMCs, collected around 5 days after vaccination. The receptors stem from a man aged 45 to 65 who received an inactivated influenza vaccine. Each CDR3 is given without its conserved first and last residue.

j_gene,v_gene,CDR3aa
TRBJ2-1,TRBV9,ASSGRVDRYEQF
TRBJ2-6,TRBV11-1,ASSLRPLGVTSGANVLT
TRBJ1-1,TRBV7-6,ASSSTENTEAF
TRBJ1-1,TRBV5-1,ASTHIGENTEAF
TRBJ2-5,TRBV29-1,SVEPTGQETQY
TRBJ2-3,TRBV24-1,ATSETMVAGGADTQY
TRBJ2-2,TRBV30,AWSTGTPSTGELF
TRBJ1-6,TRBV28,ASTHSPRTGGSYNSPLH
TRBJ2-7,TRBV20-1,SARDLRGSSYEQY
TRBJ2-3,TRBV15,ATSPTGVYPQY
TRBJ2-3,TRBV7-3,ASSLDGWSTDTQY
TRBJ1-6,TRBV2,ASSVGRGQSPLH
TRBJ2-1,TRBV7-9,ASSLARGDTF
TRBJ2-5,TRBV12-3/TRBV12-4,ASSPTPQETQY
TRBJ2-7,TRBV19,ASGRTGAYEQY
TRBJ2-7,TRBV12-3/TRBV12-4,ASSSLEGGTYEQY
TRBJ2-7,TRBV3-1,ASSPNRGAAYEQY
TRBJ2-7,TRBV4-2,ASSQAMVQQRGFTYEQY
TRBJ2-7,TRBV4-1,ASSQASAYEQY
TRBJ2-1,TRBV6-2/TRBV6-3,ASSYLIGRAAEQF
TRBJ1-1,TRBV10-3,AIRGQANTEAF
TRBJ2-7,TRBV5-6,ASSLGTVLYEQY
TRBJ1-2,TRBV3-1,ASSQADGAGQRYGYT
TRBJ2-7,TRBV6-2/TRBV6-3,ASSQGPPFGEQY
TRBJ2-1,TRBV12-3/TRBV12-4,ASRPTSGPYNEQF
TRBJ2-3,TRBV20-1,SAPRLGLGDTQY
TRBJ1-2,TRBV2,ASSEASLYYGYT
TRBJ2-7,TRBV6-5,ASSYGAGAPYEQY
TRBJ2-7,TRBV12-3/TRBV12-4,ASSTSPGYEQY
TRBJ2-1,TRBV11-1,ASSFGTSGNNEQF
TRBJ2-3,TRBV7-9,ASSGGVGNTQY
TRBJ1-5,TRBV9,ASSGASSNQPQH
TRBJ1-6,TRBV28,ATKDYNSPLH
TRBJ1-6,TRBV19,ASSITGTENSPLH
TRBJ2-2,TRBV6-2/TRBV6-3,ASSWTGPGTGELF
TRBJ2-6,TRBV6-2/TRBV6-3,ASSYAGVGTEISGANVLT
TRBJ2-7,TRBV5-5,ASSLGSRVSYEQY
TRBJ2-1,TRBV6-2/TRBV6-3,ASSYPLSSGGYNEQF
TRBJ1-1,TRBV11-1,ASSSWARAGALNTEAF
TRBJ1-2,TRBV4-3,ASSQDMGTDGYT
TRBJ2-3,TRBV28,ASSPGASTSTDTQY
TRBJ2-7,TRBV16,ASSQGQSYEQY
TRBJ2-1,TRBV3-1,ASSHLGWEGSNEQF
TRBJ2-5,TRBV11-1,ASSTPRTQETQY
TRBJ2-6,TRBV12-3/TRBV12-4,ASSLASWDRGSSGANVLT
TRBJ1-5,TRBV12-3/TRBV12-4,ASSLYKAVQPQH
TRBJ2-1,TRBV29-1,SVLLAGIYNEQF
TRBJ2-5,TRBV2,ASSISSGEETQY
TRBJ2-1,TRBV7-9,ASSPGGGVEQF
TRBJ2-2,TRBV20-1,SAVTGPLKRTGELF
TRBJ2-3,TRBV5-5,ASSFLVGGKDTQY
TRBJ2-5,TRBV7-8,ASSVSDTGEQETQY
TRBJ2-1,TRBV2,ASRGLVVNNEQF
TRBJ2-7,TRBV25-1,ASSASGGLFSYEQY
TRBJ2-3,TRBV13,ASSKATGVRTDTQY